Listed here are 9 T cell receptor beta chains from one sample, sequenced in a study of shared clonotypes between healthy human individuals. Sequencing used immunoSEQ multiplex PCR; TCRdb keeps in-frame clones, though not all of them. The sample has some 1,600,000 clones, around 98% seen once. Sequencing was performed on naive CD4+ T cells sorted from blood. Subset denoted: CD45RA+ positively selected. The receptors were gathered from a man under 40 in good health.

J is TRBJ2-7 and V is TRBV13; D tentatively fits TRBD1 or TRBD2 (5 bases each). Per germline, CDR1 PRHDT and CDR2 FYEKMQ (reference sequence). The CDR3 covers 15 residues. Trimming cost V 3 bases and J 2 bases, with 14 bases left between them. The CDR3 DNA follows: TGTGCCAGCAGCTTTAGCGCAGGGCCTGCCTACGAGCAGTACTTC. The encoded protein is CASSFSAGPAYEQYF.

The chain employs TRBV5-1 and TRBJ2-1; 8 bases align to TRBD1. J lost 3 bases, V lost 8 bases, and 10 bases had no gene match. This CDR3 has 15 residues. Germline V gene data show CDR1 as SGHRS and CDR2 as YFSETQ. For the CDR3, the DNA is TGCGCCAGTCATCCCGGGACAGGTGACTACAATGAGCAGTTCTTC. This sequence encodes CASHPGTGDYNEQFF.

This clone was picked up one time. This sequence joins TRBV19 and TRBJ2-1; TRBD2 aligns across 12 bases. Trimming removed 5 bases from V and 8 bases from J; junction bases left unmatched: 16. CDR1 is LNHDA, CDR2 SQIVND, per germline (reference sequence). The CDR3 has 18 residues. CDR3 nucleotides: TGTGCCAGTAGTCGCCGGCGACCGACTAGCGGGAGTGCGGATGAGCAGTTCTTC. Translating gives CASSRRRPTSGSADEQFF. The entire variable domain, with the rest obtained from reference TRBV19 and TRBJ2-1, is as follows: DGGITQSPKYLFRKEGQNVTLSCEQNLNHDAMYWYRQDPGQGLRLIYYSQIVNDFQKGDIAEGYSVSREKKESFPLTVTSAQKNPTAFYLCASSRRRPTSGSADEQFFGPGTRLTVL.

This chain joins TRBV6-1 and TRBJ2-1; 8 bases are a match to TRBD2. The CDR3 has 15 amino acids. V gave up 10 bases and J gave up 0 bases; unmatched junction bases: 8. Germline CDR1 reads MNHNS; CDR2 reads SASEGT. The CDR3 protein is CATSIAGNSYNEQFF. The CDR3 DNA reads TGTGCCACCTCGATAGCGGGGAACTCCTACAATGAGCAGTTCTTC.

The chain couples TRBV5-5 to TRBJ1-3; D is ambiguous. The CDR3 is made up of 16 amino acids. Germline V gene lookup returns CDR1 SGHKS and CDR2 YYEKEE (reference sequence). V was pared by 0 bases and J by 0 bases, with 10 bases between. The CDR3 sequence is CASSLVTDYSGNTIYF. CDR3 DNA sequence: TGTGCCAGCAGCTTGGTGACGGATTACTCTGGAAACACCATATATTTT.

The rearrangement uses TRBV5-6 and TRBJ2-3; D is uncertain. In germline, CDR1 is SGHDT, CDR2 YYEEEE. The CDR3 spans 12 residues. The V and J ends lost 2 bases and 6 bases respectively, with 7 bases between them. The DNA of the CDR3 is TGTGCCAGCAGCTTCCTGGGGGATACGCAGTATTTT. Protein sequence: CASSFLGDTQYF.

The chain employs TRBV7-9 and TRBJ2-3; 8 nucleotides agree with TRBD1. Trimming at V came to 5 bases and at J to 2 bases, leaving 12 bases not matched to a gene. CDR1 and CDR2 from the germline V gene are SEHNR and FQNEAQ (reference sequence). This CDR3 spans 17 amino acids. CDR3 nucleotide sequence: TGTGCCAGCAGCCATTGGACAGGGACGGCCGTCACAGATACGCAGTATTTT. Translation: CASSHWTGTAVTDTQYF.

This clone was observed a single time. This sample includes further DNA sequences coding for the same CDR3. The chain combines TRBV5-1 with TRBJ1-5; TRBD1 matches 7 bases. Losses at the gene ends were 1 base for V and 1 base for J; bases not matched to a gene: 2. CDR3 size: 15 residues. CDR1 and CDR2 (germline): SGHRS, YFSETQ. The chain's CDR3 is CASSLTGVSNQPQHF. Here the CDR3 DNA reads TGCGCCAGCAGCTTGACAGGGGTGAGCAATCAGCCCCAGCATTTT. The whole variable domain, filled in from reference TRBV5-1 and TRBJ1-5, reads KAGVTQTPRYLIKTRGQQVTLSCSPISGHRSVSWYQQTPGQGLQFLFEYFSETQRNKGNFPGRFSGRQFSNSRSEMNVSTLELGDSALYLCASSLTGVSNQPQHFGDGTRLSIL.

J is TRBJ2-3 and V is TRBV29-1, with D unclear. Per germline, CDR1 SQVTM and CDR2 ANQGSEA. CDR3 length: 11 amino acids. Deletions cut 5 bases from V and 2 bases from J, with 5 bases between. CDR3 sequence (DNA): TGCAGCGTTCAGCCCACAGATACGCAGTATTTT. Translation gives CSVQPTDTQYF.